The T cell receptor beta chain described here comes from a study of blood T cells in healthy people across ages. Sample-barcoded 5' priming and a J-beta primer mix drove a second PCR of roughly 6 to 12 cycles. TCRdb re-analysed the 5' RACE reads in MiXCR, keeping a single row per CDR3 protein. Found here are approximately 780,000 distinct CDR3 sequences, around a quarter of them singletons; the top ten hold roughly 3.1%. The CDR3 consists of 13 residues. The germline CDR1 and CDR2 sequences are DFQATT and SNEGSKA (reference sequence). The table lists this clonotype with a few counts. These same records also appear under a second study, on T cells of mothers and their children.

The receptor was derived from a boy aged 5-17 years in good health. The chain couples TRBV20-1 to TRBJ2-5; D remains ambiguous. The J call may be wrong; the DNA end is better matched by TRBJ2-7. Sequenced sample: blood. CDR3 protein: CSAGSDGPYEQYF. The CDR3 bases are TGCAGTGCTGGGTCGGACGGGCCCTACGAGCAGTACTTC.